This TCR beta chain originates from a study of shared clonotypes between healthy human individuals. The CDR3 sequence is 14 residues long. Per germline, CDR1 LGHNA and CDR2 YSLEER. Every donor was a Caucasian adult from Nashville, Tennessee. The data were produced by immunoSEQ multiplex PCR, yet TCRdb's version contains in-frame clones alone and is incomplete. The sample shows 450,000 to 500,000 clones, over 70% of them seen only once. This clone turned up a few times. The sequence was obtained from a woman between 35 and 50 years old in good health. Some clones in this sample may be carry-over from other donors' samples. This chain connects TRBV4-3 to TRBJ2-5, with 8 positions matching TRBD1. The DNA end is a closer match to TRBJ2-7, so the J assignment may be wrong. Input material: PBMCs. CDR3 sequence: CASSHNRGEYEQYF. In DNA form, the CDR3 reads TGCGCCAGCAGCCATAACAGGGGGGAGTACGAGCAGTACTTC.